This T cell receptor (beta chain) is drawn from a study of T cell repertoires in cytomegalovirus infection. Study-level results: The study identified carriers of CMV plus the relevant HLA from cumulative public TCR beta family frequency.

In its sample, this clonotype was seen a few times. No antigen is known for it. A single record per CDR3 protein comes from TCRdb applying MiXCR to the reads. The sample contains roughly 350,000 distinct CDR3 sequences, just under 35% of which appear only once. Germline V gives CDR1 DFQATT, CDR2 SNEGSKA (reference sequence). The CDR3 has 15 amino acids. V lost 6 bases to trimming and J lost 1 base, with 18 bases between them. Here the sequenced sample was cultured PBMCs, taken from culture after CMV antigen stimulation. The chain has TRBV20-1 and TRBJ2-5; D is perhaps TRBD2 (6 bases). The receptor's source is a human donor in good health (CMV status not recorded). Some clones in this sample may be carry-over from other donors' samples. The CDR3 here is CSAGGLLASQETQYF. The CDR3 DNA reads TGCAGTGCGGGCGGGCTCCTAGCGTCCCAAGAGACCCAGTACTTC.